The subject of this entry is one T cell receptor beta chain. Its matching antigen is unknown. The data originate from a study of OX40 agonist ivuxolimab in advanced cancers. Study details: Clinicians treated patients with ivuxolimab, an agonistic anti-OX40 (CD134) antibody.

The study, taken as a whole, reports: Relatively little clonal expansion, among the lowest observed, appeared in partial responders at 0.1-3.0 mg/kg. No antigen was identified for the clonally expanded peripheral T cells.

This CDR3 has 14 residues. Trimming pared 0 bases from V and 3 bases from J, leaving 8 bases between. Germline V gives CDR1 SGHRS, CDR2 YFSETQ. Libraries were prepared by immunoSEQ multiplex PCR; TCRdb keeps only in-frame clonotypes and omits some of them. The sample lists 85,000 to 130,000 clones; 90% were seen once. The sequences come from CD4+ or CD8+ T cells sorted from blood, collected in a trial of the OX40 agonist ivuxolimab. This TCR was sampled from an adult with an advanced solid tumor such as melanoma, head and neck, liver or kidney cancer. The chain couples TRBV5-1 to TRBJ2-3, with D possibly TRBD2 on 5 matching bases. The chain's CDR3 is CASSLGRTTDTQYF. DNA for the CDR3: TGCGCCAGCAGCTTGGGAAGGACTACAGATACGCAGTATTTT. Complete variable domain (other parts from reference TRBV5-1 and TRBJ2-3): KAGVTQTPRYLIKTRGQQVTLSCSPISGHRSVSWYQQTPGQGLQFLFEYFSETQRNKGNFPGRFSGRQFSNSRSEMNVSTLELGDSALYLCASSLGRTTDTQYFGPGTRLTVL.